This T cell receptor beta chain is from a study of cytomegalovirus exposure and HLA in healthy donors (dated by TCRdb to 2017 to 2019). In the study overall: According to an earlier analysis of 587 of the donors, 150 million to 200 million T cells yielded 100 million or so unique TCR beta sequences and more than 250 Gb of sequence data. Five DR-DQ haplotypes were handled as single units for association and clustering because linkage in the cohort was strong. In a later analysis, previously published TCR beta repertoires from fewer than 750 donors were re-analyzed and high-resolution HLA genotyping was added so that TCR occurrence patterns could be studied. Donor age, sex, ethnicity and CMV serostatus were compiled alongside the repertoire data. All discovery cohort repertoires had been generated using a single sequencing platform. High-throughput TCR immunosequencing, statistical association of individual TCRs with disease status, and machine learning were combined to predict cytomegalovirus infection status. Of the 350 to 450 genotyped donors, 75% to 85% were placed in the genetic ancestry cluster associated with self-reported Caucasian donors. An earlier analysis of nearly 600 of the donors applied high-throughput TCR beta sequencing to assess whether each TCR beta V gene segment acted as functional or pseudogenic. The number of donors typed differed by locus, with 629-630 for A, B, C, DRB1 and DQB1, roughly 520 for DQA1, over 600 for DPA1, and around 450 for DPB1. Along with the approximately 650-subject first cohort, a separate validation cohort of around 120 different subjects was used. The study was designed to test whether signatures of past pathogen exposure could be identified by cataloging public T cell receptors. A later genetic analysis took genome-wide SNP genotypes for about 55% of the 666 donors and used that subset as a discovery cohort. An early release covering just under 650 HLA-typed donors comprised about 300 gigabases of sequencing data and roughly 85 million unique TCR sequences. Both class I and class II loci were covered by HLA typing, at four-digit resolution. Rather than drawing on any new phenotypic data, the later analysis identified candidate immune exposures from TCR beta sequences and the way those sequences occurred across donors. The T cell repertoires of roughly 660 subjects were profiled by immunosequencing and related to cytomegalovirus serostatus. On average, 235,054 unique TCR beta nucleotide sequences were sequenced per donor among about 400 genotyped donors of the cohort, with around 19% of those sequences being non-productive. General conclusions and limits of the study: Roughly uniform sequencing depth across donors was assumed in presence/absence analyses, although this assumption may not hold. Because HLA typing was unavailable for some donors at each locus, only the typed subset was used in association tests. It was suggested by the authors that the approach could potentially be generalized to other disease states and immunological phenotypes. In vitro tests confirmed that a few of the cytomegalovirus-associated TCR beta chains recognize cytomegalovirus antigens. The earlier analysis of approximately 560 of the donors excluded some 15 rarely observed V segments, including chromosome 9 orphons, because counts were too low. A further reported finding was that TCR beta sequences accurately predicted the HLA-A and HLA-B alleles for most subjects in the first cohort. A group of highly shared sequence variants was considered likely to be a technical artifact of the sequencing pipeline. In a later analysis, the rate of TCR association differed among HLA loci, with DRB1 alleles having the most associated TCRs and HLA-C alleles having the fewest. Compared with the roughly 710-donor mean, donors in an Asian-associated ancestry cluster had fewer N-insertions in productive TCRs, according to a later genetic analysis. In a later genetic analysis, a missense DCLRE1C variant was associated with V-gene and J-gene trimming of TCR beta chains, and the association was replicated in an independent cohort. In both the original and validation cohorts, the classifier was reported to diagnose cytomegalovirus status with high specificity and sensitivity. Most TCR sequences were seen in very few donors, while some public TCRs were found in many individuals. When HLA alleles, especially DR and DQ, strongly co-occurred, TCR associations were difficult to assign to individual alleles. Correlated functional status among segregating V segments might be attributable to linkage disequilibrium, but an unknown experimental factor could not be ruled out. According to a later analysis, most CMV-associated TCR beta chains appeared to be HLA-restricted, and the HLA associations seemed to be driven largely by CMV exposure. Broadly in line with IMGT annotations, most TCR beta V segments showed up in productive rearrangements about 87% or about 30% of the time in an earlier analysis of about 500 of the donors. Immune exposure information for the cohort was limited to CMV serostatus. Only TCR beta chains were sequenced in this cohort, and the absence of alpha or paired-chain data limited detectable features. A later analysis associated 16,951 TCR beta sequences with specific HLA alleles at a false discovery rate of 0.05. Some IMGT-functional V segments, including TRBV6-2 and TRBV6-3, could not be distinguished by the 87-base-pair reads and were therefore excluded. Compared with equally common non-associated chains, HLA-associated TCR beta chains in a later analysis were more clonally expanded and had lower generation probabilities. In a later analysis, several top co-occurrence clusters were reported to appear linked to parvovirus B19, influenza, CMV and Epstein-Barr virus. The study gave a list of 150 to 200 TCR beta chains associated with cytomegalovirus.

Libraries were constructed by the immunoSEQ multiplex PCR assay. The multiplex PCR relied on a mix of 60 forward primers for TCR Vbeta segments and 13 reverse primers for TCR Jbeta segments. The CDR3 region of rearranged TCR beta genes was amplified from genomic DNA with a multiplex PCR assay. The Illumina HiSeq System was used to sequence the amplified TCR beta libraries as 87-base-pair reads. Per the original workflow: A later analysis counted about 76 million unique TCR beta chains across the 550 to 700 repertoires, and around 12 million of these chains were shared by at least two donors. To remove PCR and sequencing errors, raw reads were error-corrected and collapsed into unique sequences using a nearest-neighbor algorithm that merged closely related sequences. Alignment of CDR3 sequences to IMGT reference sequences was used to assign V, D and J gene segments. For a sequence to be retained, at least a six-nucleotide match to both a V gene segment and a J gene segment was required. Rearrangements were classified as productive when the CDR3 lacked stop codons and remained in frame with V and J, and all other rearrangements were classified as non-productive. CDR3 was defined by IMGT convention, running from the second conserved V-encoded cysteine to the conserved J-encoded phenylalanine. The earlier analysis of fewer than 700 of the donors excluded sequences that lacked an unambiguous match to a single V gene segment. In an earlier analysis of 450 to 750 of the donors, a V segment was called functional when productive rearrangements were above 56.7%, and segregating when the standard deviation between donors exceeded 5%. A statistical classification framework was developed to diagnose cytomegalovirus status using the catalog of TCR beta chain sequences. In a later analysis, TCR nucleotide sequences were compared against IMGT/GENE-DB human TR gene sequences so that V and J genes could be assigned. In a later analysis, CDR3 sequences and most-parsimonious VDJ recombination scenarios were assigned using the TCRdist pipeline. A later analysis defined each TCR beta chain by its CDR3 amino acid sequence plus V-gene family, and excluded reads lacking a unique V-gene family. As a way to deal with suspected cross-contamination and a sequencing artifact, a later analysis dropped more than 500 nucleotide sequences that were highly shared and had low generation probability. In a later analysis, a clonal expansion index was calculated for each public chain from normalized within-repertoire ranks of inferred template counts. Generation probabilities in a later analysis came from a VDJ recombination model fitted to out-of-frame rearrangements, and those results were checked against IGoR. In a later analysis, hypergeometric tests were used to score TCR-TCR, TCR-HLA and TCR-CMV co-occurrence, with a repertoire-size bias correction applied to TCR pairs. In a later analysis, false discovery rates were estimated by permuting HLA or CMV assignments 20 times. In a later analysis, co-occurring TCRs were grouped using DBSCAN, with TCRdist sequence similarity added in when clustering inside HLA-allele-positive subsets. Co-occurrence clustering excluded repertoires with fewer than 30,000 or more than 120,000 public chains, plus five with anomalous nucleotide sharing. The table comes from immuneACCESS by way of TCRdb, which keeps in-frame sequences with V and J called. Part of the clones is missing from these tables; in studies checked, under half for an unresolved V gene and the rest for unknown reasons. D and trimming come from the DNA, and the V and J calls and clone size come from that table. This sample is represented by under 200,000 clones; approximately 81% of them were singletons. 2% to 2.5% of the sample is held by the ten biggest clonotypes.

A remark on this clone: No antigen is known for it. Base qualities are missing; no much larger clone stands one base away.

The cohort was made up of around 720 healthy bone marrow donors. At the time of sampling, every cohort member was nominally healthy, though immune exposures that went unrecorded were likely present. The donor was CMV seronegative and was included in the group of under 450 seronegative cohort members. Each donor provided a peripheral blood sample, and peripheral blood mononuclear cells were used for TCR beta sequencing. Genomic DNA was extracted from the blood cell samples with the Qiagen DNeasy Blood Extraction Kit. Reading from cysteine to phenylalanine, the CDR3 counts 11 amino acids. Here the CDR3 DNA is all that survives: 33 bases in frame from base 1. The CDR1 and CDR2 encoded by the germline V gene (reference sequence) are MNHEY and SMNVEV. V sheds 6 bases and J sheds 7 bases, leaving 9 bases between their ends.

The material sequenced was PBMCs. The TCR originated in a woman aged 45-59 years in good health and CMV-seronegative. Recombination connected TRBV27 to TRBJ2-5, and possibly TRBD2, on 6 matching bases. The CDR3: CASSLGGTQYF. DNA sequence: TGTGCCAGCAGCCTGGGGGGGACCCAGTACTTC.